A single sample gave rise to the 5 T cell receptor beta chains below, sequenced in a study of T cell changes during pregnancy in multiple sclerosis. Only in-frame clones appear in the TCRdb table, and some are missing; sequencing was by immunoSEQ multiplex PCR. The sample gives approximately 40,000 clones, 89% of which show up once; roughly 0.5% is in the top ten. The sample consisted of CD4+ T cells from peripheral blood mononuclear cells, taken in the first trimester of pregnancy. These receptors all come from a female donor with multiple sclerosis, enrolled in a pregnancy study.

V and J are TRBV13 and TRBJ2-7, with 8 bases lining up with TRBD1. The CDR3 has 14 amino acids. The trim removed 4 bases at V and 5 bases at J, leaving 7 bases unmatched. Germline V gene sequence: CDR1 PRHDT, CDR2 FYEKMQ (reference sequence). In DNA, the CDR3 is TGTGCCAGCAGCTCCCGACAGGGGTCGGACGAGCAGTACTTC. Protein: CASSSRQGSDEQYF.

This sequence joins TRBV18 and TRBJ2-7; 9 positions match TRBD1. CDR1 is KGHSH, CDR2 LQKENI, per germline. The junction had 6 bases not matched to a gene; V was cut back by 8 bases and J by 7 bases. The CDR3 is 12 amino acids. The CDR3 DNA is TGTGCCAGCAGTGCCGGGACAGGGGAGCAGTACTTC. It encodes CASSAGTGEQYF.

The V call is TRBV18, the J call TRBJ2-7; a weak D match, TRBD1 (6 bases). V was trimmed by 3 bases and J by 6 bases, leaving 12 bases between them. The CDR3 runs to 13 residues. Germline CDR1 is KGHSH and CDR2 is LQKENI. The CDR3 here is CASSPAGAPEQYF. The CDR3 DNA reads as TGTGCCAGCTCACCGGCAGGGGCGCCCGAGCAGTACTTC.

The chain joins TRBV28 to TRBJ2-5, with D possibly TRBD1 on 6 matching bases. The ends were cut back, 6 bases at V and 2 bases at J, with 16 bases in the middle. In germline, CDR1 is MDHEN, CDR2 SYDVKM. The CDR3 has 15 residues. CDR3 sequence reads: CASSSPGHTQETQYF. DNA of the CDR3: TGTGCCAGCAGCTCACCGGGACACACACAAGAGACCCAGTACTTC. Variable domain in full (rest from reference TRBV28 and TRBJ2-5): DVKVTQSSRYLVKRTGEKVFLECVQDMDHENMFWYRQDPGLGLRLIYFSYDVKMKEKGDIPEGYSVSREKKERFSLILESASTNQTSMYLCASSSPGHTQETQYFGPGTRLLVL.

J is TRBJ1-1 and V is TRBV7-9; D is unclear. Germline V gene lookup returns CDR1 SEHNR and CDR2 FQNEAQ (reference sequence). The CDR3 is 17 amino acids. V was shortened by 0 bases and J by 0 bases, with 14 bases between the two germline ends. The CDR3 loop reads CASSLARVFQMNTEAFF. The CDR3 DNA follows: TGTGCCAGCAGCTTAGCGAGGGTTTTCCAAATGAACACTGAAGCTTTCTTT.